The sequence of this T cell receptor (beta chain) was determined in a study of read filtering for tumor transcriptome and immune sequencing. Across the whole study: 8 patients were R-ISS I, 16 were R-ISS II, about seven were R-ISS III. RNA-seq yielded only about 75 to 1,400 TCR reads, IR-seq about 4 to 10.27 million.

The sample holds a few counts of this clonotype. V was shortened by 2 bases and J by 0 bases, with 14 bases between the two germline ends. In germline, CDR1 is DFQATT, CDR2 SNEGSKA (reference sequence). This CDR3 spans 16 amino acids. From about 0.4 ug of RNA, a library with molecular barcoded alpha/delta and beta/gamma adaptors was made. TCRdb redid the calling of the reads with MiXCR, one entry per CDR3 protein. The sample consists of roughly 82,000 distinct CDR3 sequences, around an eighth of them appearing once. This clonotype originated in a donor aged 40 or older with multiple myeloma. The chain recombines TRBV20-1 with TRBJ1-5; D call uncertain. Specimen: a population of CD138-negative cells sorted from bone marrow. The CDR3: CSARFQRGYSNQPQHF. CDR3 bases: TGCAGTGCTAGATTCCAGCGGGGATATAGCAATCAGCCCCAGCATTTT.